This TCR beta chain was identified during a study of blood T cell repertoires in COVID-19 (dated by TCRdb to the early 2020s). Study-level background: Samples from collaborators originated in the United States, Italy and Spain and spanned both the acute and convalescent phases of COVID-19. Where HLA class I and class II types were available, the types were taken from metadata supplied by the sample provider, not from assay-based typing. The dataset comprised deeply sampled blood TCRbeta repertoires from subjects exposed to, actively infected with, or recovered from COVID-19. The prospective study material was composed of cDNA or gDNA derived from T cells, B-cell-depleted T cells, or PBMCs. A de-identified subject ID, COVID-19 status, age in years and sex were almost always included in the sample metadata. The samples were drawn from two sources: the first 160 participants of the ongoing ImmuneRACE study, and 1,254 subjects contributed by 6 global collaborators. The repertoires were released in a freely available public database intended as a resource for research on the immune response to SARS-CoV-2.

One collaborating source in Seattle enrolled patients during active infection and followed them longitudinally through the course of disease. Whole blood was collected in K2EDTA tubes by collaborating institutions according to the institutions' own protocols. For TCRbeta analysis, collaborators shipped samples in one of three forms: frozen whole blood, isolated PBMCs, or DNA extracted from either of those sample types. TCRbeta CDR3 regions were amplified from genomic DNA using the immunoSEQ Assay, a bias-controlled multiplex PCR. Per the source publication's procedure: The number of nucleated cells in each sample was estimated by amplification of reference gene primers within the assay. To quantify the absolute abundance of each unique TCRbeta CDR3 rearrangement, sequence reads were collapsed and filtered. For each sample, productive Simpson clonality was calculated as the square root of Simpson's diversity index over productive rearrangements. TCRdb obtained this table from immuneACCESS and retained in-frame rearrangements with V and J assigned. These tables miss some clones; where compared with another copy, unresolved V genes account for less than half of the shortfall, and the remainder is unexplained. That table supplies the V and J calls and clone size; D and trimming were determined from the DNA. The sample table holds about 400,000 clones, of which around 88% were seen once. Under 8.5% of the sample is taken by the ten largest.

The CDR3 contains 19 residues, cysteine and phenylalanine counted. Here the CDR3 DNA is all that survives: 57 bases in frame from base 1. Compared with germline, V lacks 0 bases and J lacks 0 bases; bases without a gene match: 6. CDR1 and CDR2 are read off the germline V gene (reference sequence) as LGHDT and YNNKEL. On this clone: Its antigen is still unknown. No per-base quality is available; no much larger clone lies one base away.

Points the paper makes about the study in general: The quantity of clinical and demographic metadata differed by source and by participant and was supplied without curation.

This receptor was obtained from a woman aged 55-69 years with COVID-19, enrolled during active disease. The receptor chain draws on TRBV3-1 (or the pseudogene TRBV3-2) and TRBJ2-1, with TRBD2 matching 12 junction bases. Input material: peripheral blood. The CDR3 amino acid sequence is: CASSQEAPTSGSSYNEQFF. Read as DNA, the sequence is TGTGCCAGCAGCCAAGAAGCCCCGACTAGCGGGAGCTCCTACAATGAGCAGTTCTTC.